This entry features one TCR beta chain sequence. Its antigen has not been determined. No clone much larger than this one lies a single base away; base qualities are absent. The CDR3 has 15 amino acids, counting the end cysteine and phenylalanine. Of the read, only the CDR3 DNA is kept; its 45 bases are in frame from base 1. V has 4 bases trimmed and J has 2 bases trimmed; junction bases matching no gene number 5. As encoded in the germline V gene, CDR1 is SQVTM while CDR2 is ANQGSEA. The source of the sample is a study of blood T cell repertoires in COVID-19 (dated by TCRdb to the early 2020s). Describing the broader study: Collaborator samples came from the United States, Italy and Spain and covered acute and convalescent phases of COVID-19. The dataset comprised deeply sampled blood TCRbeta repertoires from subjects exposed to, actively infected with, or recovered from COVID-19. Where available, HLA class I and class II types were obtained from metadata supplied by the sample provider rather than from assay-based typing. The samples were drawn from two sources: the first 160 participants of the ongoing ImmuneRACE study, and 1,000 to 1,500 subjects contributed by 6 global collaborators. The prospective study material was composed of cDNA or gDNA derived from T cells, B-cell-depleted T cells, or PBMCs. Sample metadata almost always included a de-identified subject ID, COVID-19 status, age in years and sex. The repertoires were released in a freely available public database meant as a resource for research on the immune response to SARS-CoV-2. Paper-wide results and their limitations: How much clinical and demographic metadata was included differed by source and by participant, and the metadata was provided uncurated.

TCRbeta CDR3 regions were amplified from genomic DNA by means of the immunoSEQ Assay, a bias-controlled multiplex PCR. Concerning the study's data processing: The number of nucleated cells in each sample was estimated from the amplification of reference gene primers within the assay. To quantify the absolute abundance of each unique TCRbeta CDR3 rearrangement, sequence reads were collapsed and filtered. For each sample, productive Simpson clonality was calculated as the square root of Simpson's diversity index over productive rearrangements. TCRdb re-hosts the immuneACCESS table, in-frame sequences only. Its copies lack some clones; in the studies checked, an unresolved V gene accounts for under half of them, and the cause for the rest is not known. V and J calls and clone size are as listed in that table; D and trimming were resolved from the DNA. The sample data list 200,000 to 300,000 clones, and about nine tenths of these were observed just once. The ten largest clones represent around 2.6% of the sample.

One collaborating source in Seattle enrolled patients while the patients were actively infected and followed the patients over time throughout the course of disease. Each collaborating institution followed its own protocols to collect whole blood in K2EDTA tubes. For TCRbeta analysis, collaborators shipped samples as frozen whole blood, isolated PBMCs, or DNA extracted from either of those sample types. Input material: peripheral blood. The source of this sequence is a person aged 18-29 years with COVID-19, enrolled during active disease. Recombination connected TRBV29-1 to TRBJ2-1, and TRBD2 aligns with 10 junction nucleotides. CDR3 region: CSVGKTSGPYNEQFF. The sequence in DNA is TGCAGCGTTGGGAAGACTAGCGGGCCCTACAATGAGCAGTTCTTC.